Below are 17 T cell receptor beta chains sequenced from a single sample in a study of T cells in localized non-small cell lung cancer. Assay used: immunoSEQ multiplex PCR; TCRdb lists only in-frame clones, some missing. The profile shows about 78,000 clones, roughly 81% of them singletons. The starting material was peripheral blood, obtained before any cancer treatment. The receptor source for this set is a man aged 40-75 years with stage I lung adenocarcinoma.

The CDR3 loop is CASSLLPGGYNEQFF. DNA of the CDR3: TGTGCCAGCAGTTTACTCCCGGGAGGGTACAATGAGCAGTTCTTC. This chain connects TRBV27 to TRBJ2-1; TRBD2 matches at 8 bases. The trim removed 2 bases at V and 4 bases at J, leaving 4 bases unmatched. CDR1 is MNHEY, CDR2 SMNVEV, per germline (reference sequence). This CDR3 is built from 15 residues.

This clone was seen once. V is TRBV2 and J is TRBJ2-1; the match to TRBD2 covers 14 bases. Germline V gene sequence: CDR1 SNHLY, CDR2 FYNNEI. The V and J ends lost 4 bases and 9 bases, in that order; junction bases with no gene match: 8. The CDR3 is 16 amino acids. DNA for the CDR3: TGTGCCAGCAGTGGATCCGGGACTAGCGGGAGCCTTGAGCAGTTCTTC. Protein: CASSGSGTSGSLEQFF.

This clone was counted a single time. This chain connects TRBV5-1 to TRBJ1-2; D is undetermined. The CDR3 extends over 17 amino acids. Germline CDR1 SGHRS, CDR2 YFSETQ. V was cut by 0 bases and J by 2 bases, with 17 bases left in between. CDR3 sequence reads: CASSLEVGKPQNYGYTF. In DNA form, the CDR3 reads TGCGCCAGCAGCTTGGAAGTCGGAAAACCTCAAAACTATGGCTACACCTTC.

The chain carries TRBV28 and TRBJ1-5; TRBD1 aligns across 7 bases. Trimming took 4 bases from V and 7 from J; bases not matched to a gene: 10. In germline, CDR1 is MDHEN, CDR2 SYDVKM. The CDR3 consists of 15 residues. CDR3 DNA sequence: TGTGCCAGCAGTTACACAGGGGCTCGGGGGCAGCCCCAGCATTTT. It yields the protein CASSYTGARGQPQHF.

The rearrangement joins TRBV15 to TRBJ2-5; 7 bases agree with TRBD1. V dropped 1 base and J dropped 2; count of bases not matched to a gene: 1. CDR1 and CDR2 (germline): LNHNV, YYDKDF (reference sequence). The CDR3 has 14 residues. As DNA, the CDR3 is TGTGCCACCAGCAGAGCGGGACAGCAAGAGACCCAGTACTTC. Protein sequence: CATSRAGQQETQYF.

The chain is built from TRBV7-2 and TRBJ1-5, with 7 bases that match TRBD1. The CDR3 totals 17 residues. The germline gives CDR1 SGHTA, CDR2 FQGNSA. V was clipped by 5 bases and J by 1 base; unmatched bases: 11. Here the CDR3 DNA reads TGTGCCAGCAGCCCGCGTGGCAGGGGGATGAGCAATCAGCCCCAGCATTTT. Translated: CASSPRGRGMSNQPQHF.

Many counts were recorded for this clone. CDR3 protein: CASSLGGTGGNQPQHF. As DNA, the CDR3 is TGTGCCAGCAGCTTAGGGGGGACAGGGGGTAATCAGCCCCAGCATTTT. This chain links TRBV7-9 with TRBJ1-5; 11 bases map to TRBD1. V trimming: 1 base; J trimming: 4 bases; junction bases outside the gene matches: 3. This CDR3 is 16 amino acids long. In germline, CDR1 is SEHNR, CDR2 FQNEAQ (reference sequence).

This chain uses TRBV12-5 with TRBJ2-2, with TRBD1 identical over 7 bases. CDR1 LGHNT and CDR2 FRNRAP come from the germline V gene. CDR3 length: 16 residues. The ends lost 2 bases at V and 4 bases at J; junction bases unmatched: 7. The CDR3, as DNA: TGTGCTAGTGGTTTGTCAATGGGACAGTCCACCGGGGAGCTGTTTTTT. Residues: CASGLSMGQSTGELFF.

The rearrangement uses TRBV28 and TRBJ2-3, with 12 bases matching TRBD2. Germline-derived CDR1 and CDR2 are MDHEN and SYDVKM. Trimming at V came to 6 bases and at J to 6 bases, leaving 10 bases not matched to a gene. The CDR3 has 16 residues. CDR3 DNA: TGTGCCAGCAGCCCAAGACTAGCGGGAGTCTCGGATACGCAGTATTTT. It yields the protein CASSPRLAGVSDTQYF.

J is TRBJ1-5 and V is TRBV2; D possibly corresponds to TRBD1 (6 bases). The CDR3 length is 15 residues. CDR1 and CDR2 (germline): SNHLY, FYNNEI. V was cut by 7 bases and J by 3 bases, with 16 bases left in between. The CDR3 here is CASTVRGLDNQPQHF. The CDR3 DNA follows: TGTGCCAGCACCGTCAGGGGTTTGGACAATCAGCCCCAGCATTTT.

This chain uses TRBV7-3 with TRBJ2-2; D not certain. The V gene's germline CDR1 is SGHTA and CDR2 FQGTGA. Trimming took off 2 bases at V and 4 bases at J, with 11 bases between the two ends. The CDR3 extends over 15 amino acids. Here the CDR3 DNA reads TGTGCCAGCAGCTTAGGCCGGCCCCCCACCGGGGAGCTGTTTTTT. Amino acid sequence: CASSLGRPPTGELFF.

The chain couples TRBV2 to TRBJ1-5, with no clear D. The CDR3 runs to 15 residues. V lost 5 bases to trimming and J lost 1 base, with 12 bases between them. The V gene's germline CDR1 is SNHLY and CDR2 FYNNEI. This CDR3 reads CASSPRPPSNQPQHF. In nucleotides, the CDR3 is TGTGCCAGCAGTCCCAGGCCCCCCAGCAATCAGCCCCAGCATTTT.

The rearrangement joins TRBV27 to TRBJ2-7, with unresolved D. The CDR3 loop spans 15 amino acids. The V end lost 7 bases, the J end lost 1 base, and 17 bases lay between the germline ends. Germline V gene data show CDR1 as MNHEY and CDR2 as SMNVEV (reference sequence). Written as DNA, the CDR3 is TGTGCCAGCATCCCCTCCGGAACCGGATCCTACGAGCAGTACTTC. Translation: CASIPSGTGSYEQYF.

The chain is built from TRBV18 and TRBJ2-7; D possibly corresponds to TRBD2 (5 bases). CDR1 and CDR2 (germline): KGHSH, LQKENI. Trimming removed 5 bases at V and 3 bases at J, with 20 bases between. CDR3 length: 16 amino acids. The CDR3 bases are TGTGCCAGCTCATCTCTAACTGCGGGTGGTAACTACGAGCAGTACTTC. It codes for CASSSLTAGGNYEQYF.

V is TRBV9 and J is TRBJ2-2; no reliable D call. The CDR3 spans 16 residues. Trimming took 4 bases from V and 0 from J, leaving 13 bases between them. Germline CDR1 is SGDLS and CDR2 is YYNGEE. This CDR3 reads CASSQRHLANTGELFF. For the CDR3, the DNA is TGTGCCAGCAGCCAGAGGCATCTCGCGAACACCGGGGAGCTGTTTTTT.

V is TRBV7-9 and J is TRBJ1-3; 7 bases match TRBD1. The ends lost 5 bases at V and 0 bases at J; junction bases unmatched: 7. Per the germline V gene, CDR1 is SEHNR and CDR2 is FQNEAQ (reference sequence). CDR3 length equals 16 residues. The CDR3: CASSLWDSHSGNTIYF. The CDR3 nucleotides are TGTGCCAGCAGCCTGTGGGACAGTCACTCTGGAAACACCATATATTTT.

The CDR3 coding sequence is TGTGCCAGCAGCTTCAGCGCCACAGATACGCAGTATTTT. It yields the protein CASSFSATDTQYF. The genes are TRBV7-2 and TRBJ2-3; D is uncertain. CDR3 length: 13 residues. The V end lost 3 bases, the J end lost 2 bases, and 6 bases lay between the germline ends. Germline CDR1 is SGHTA and CDR2 is FQGNSA.